This passage covers 25 T cell receptor beta chains from one sample sequenced in a study of response to subunit inactivated influenza vaccine. TCRdb analysed the RT-PCR reads with MiXCR anew, one entry per CDR3 protein. The data show hundreds of thousands of distinct CDR3 sequences, 15% to 19% seen once. Here the sequenced sample was PBMCs from blood, taken less than 13 days after vaccination. These receptors came from a man aged 50 or older who received an inactivated influenza vaccine.

This rearrangement joins TRBV6-2 or TRBV6-3 to TRBJ2-1, with TRBD1 matching 9 bases. The junction had 6 bases not matched to a gene; V was cut back by 4 bases and J by 8 bases. Looked up from germline, CDR1 is MNHEY and CDR2 is SVGEGT. CDR3 size: 14 residues. This CDR3 is CASSSGTGFYEQFF. DNA of the CDR3: TGTGCCAGCAGTTCCGGGACAGGGTTTTATGAGCAGTTCTTC.

This clonotype has a handful of counts. CDR3 DNA: TGTGCCAGCAGCCTGACTAGGTGGAATGAGCAGTTCTTC. As protein: CASSLTRWNEQFF. The chain couples TRBV28 to TRBJ2-1; D perhaps matches TRBD2 (6 bases). Looked up from germline, CDR1 is MDHEN and CDR2 is SYDVKM. V dropped 6 bases and J dropped 7 bases, with 13 bases sitting between them. The CDR3 runs to 13 residues.

This clonotype was counted a few times. V usage is TRBV6-2 or TRBV6-3 and J usage is TRBJ2-1, with 11 positions matching TRBD1. CDR3 length: 23 residues. V shed 2 bases and J 8 bases; nucleotides not matched to a gene: 29. CDR1 MNHEY and CDR2 SVGEGT come from the germline V gene. The CDR3 sequence: CASSYPKTFSLDRGQPRWDEQFF. The CDR3 nucleotides are TGTGCCAGCAGTTACCCAAAGACTTTTAGCTTGGACAGGGGGCAACCCCGTTGGGATGAGCAGTTCTTC.

V usage is TRBV2 and J usage is TRBJ2-7, with D possibly being TRBD1 or TRBD2 (5 bases each). The V end lost 6 bases, the J end lost 4 bases, and 13 bases lay between the germline ends. Germline CDR1 and CDR2: SNHLY and FYNNEI. This CDR3 is 13 amino acids long. The CDR3 region is CASRPGSFYEQYF. For the CDR3, the DNA is TGTGCCAGCAGGCCAGGGAGTTTTTACGAGCAGTACTTC.

This sequence joins TRBV30 and TRBJ2-3, with D possibly being TRBD1 (6 bases). The germline V gene has CDR1 GTSNPN and CDR2 SVGIG (reference sequence). The V end was cut by 0 bases, the J end by 9 bases, with 13 bases between. The CDR3 extends over 13 amino acids. The CDR3 coding sequence is TGTGCCTGGAGTGTAGGCGACAGGTCCACGCAGTATTTT. This encodes CAWSVGDRSTQYF. Supplemented by reference TRBV30 and TRBJ2-3, the full variable domain reads SQTIHQWPATLVQPVGSPLSLECTVEGTSNPNLYWYRQAAGRGLQLLFYSVGIGQISSEVPQNLSASRPQDRQFILSSKKLLLSDSGFYLCAWSVGDRSTQYFGPGTRLTVL.

The V and J genes are TRBV4-3 and TRBJ1-6; D is uncertain. Germline values: CDR1 LGHNA, CDR2 YSLEER. V was clipped by 3 bases and J by 6 bases, with 15 bases between them. CDR3 size: 16 residues. CDR3 DNA sequence: TGCGCCAGCAGCCAGGCCTTGACTGACCTTAATTCACCCCTCCACTTT. Protein: CASSQALTDLNSPLHF.

The chain has TRBV20-1 and TRBJ2-1, with 7 bases identical to TRBD2. CDR3 length: 16 amino acids. Per the germline V gene, CDR1 is DFQATT and CDR2 is SNEGSKA (reference sequence). Trimming cost V 5 bases and J 0 bases; bases outside gene matches: 10. CDR3: CSARGGGSLSYNEQFF. Here the CDR3 DNA reads TGCAGTGCTCGGGGAGGCGGGAGTCTCTCCTACAATGAGCAGTTCTTC.

The genes are TRBV20-1 and TRBJ2-2; 7 bases align to TRBD2. V was pared by 5 bases and J by 4 bases, with 13 bases of the junction left unmatched. This CDR3 has 16 amino acids. Germline assignment: CDR1 DFQATT and CDR2 SNEGSKA (reference sequence). The CDR3 nucleotides read TGCAGTGCTCTACTGCCCGGACTAGAGTCCACCGGGGAGCTGTTTTTT. Translation gives CSALLPGLESTGELFF.

There are many counts of this clonotype. The chain employs TRBV12-3 or TRBV12-4 and TRBJ2-5; a possible D gene is TRBD2 (6 bases). The V end lost 5 bases, the J end lost 5 bases, and 15 bases lay between the germline ends. The CDR3 loop spans 14 amino acids. CDR3 residues: CASSRRDSLETQYF. The DNA of the CDR3 is TGTGCCAGCAGTCGACGGGACTCCCTGGAGACCCAGTACTTC.

This clonotype was picked up one time. The chain carries TRBV6-1 and TRBJ2-7, with TRBD1 matching 11 bases. CDR1 is MNHNS and CDR2 is SASEGT in the germline V gene. The CDR3 extends over 15 amino acids. Trimming took 7 bases from V and 2 from J; bases not matched to a gene: 7. CDR3 protein: CASNQRDRGTYEQYF. The CDR3 region has the DNA TGTGCCAGCAACCAACGGGACAGGGGGACCTACGAGCAGTACTTC.

The chain recombines TRBV6-2 or TRBV6-3 with TRBJ2-3; tentative D call: TRBD2 (6 bases). The CDR3 loop spans 15 amino acids. Trimming removed 8 bases from V and 2 bases from J, with 17 bases in between. Germline V gene sequence: CDR1 MNHEY, CDR2 SVGEGT. In DNA, the CDR3 is TGTGCCAGCGCCCTATTTCGGGGGAACACAGATACGCAGTATTTT. Translation: CASALFRGNTDTQYF.

This clonotype was seen more than once but under ten times. This chain joins TRBV5-1 and TRBJ2-1, with D unresolved. This CDR3 is 14 amino acids long. Germline CDR1 reads SGHRS; CDR2 reads YFSETQ. V gave up 0 bases and J gave up 9 bases, with 13 bases separating them. The CDR3 DNA reads TGCGCCAGCAGCTTGGTCTCAGAATCTACTGAGCAGTTCTTC. Encoded protein: CASSLVSESTEQFF.

At least ten counts were recorded for this clonotype. The rearrangement uses TRBV29-1 and TRBJ2-2, with D uncertain. The CDR3 extends over 15 amino acids. V was cut by 4 bases and J by 0 bases, with 12 bases left in between. Germline CDR1 and CDR2: SQVTM and ANQGSEA. The CDR3 region has the DNA TGCAGCGTTGGGCCGACCCGAGCGAACACCGGGGAGCTGTTTTTT. Translation gives CSVGPTRANTGELFF.

The chain uses TRBV5-6 and TRBJ2-7; 13 bases agree with TRBD2. CDR1 is SGHDT, CDR2 YYEEEE, per germline. V lost 4 bases and J lost 7; bases outside the gene matches: 2. This CDR3 region has 13 residues. The CDR3 spells CASSRLAGGEQYF. CDR3 DNA: TGTGCCAGCAGCCGACTAGCGGGGGGAGAGCAGTACTTC.

This clonotype turned up a few times. The V and J genes are TRBV20-1 and TRBJ1-6; D remains ambiguous. The germline V gene has CDR1 DFQATT and CDR2 SNEGSKA (reference sequence). V dropped 5 bases and J dropped 1 base, with 12 bases sitting between them. This CDR3 region has 15 residues. The CDR3 DNA reads as TGCAGTGCTGCCCAGCCGGGATCCTATAATTCACCCCTCCACTTT. Protein: CSAAQPGSYNSPLHF.

V gene TRBV20-1 combines with J gene TRBJ2-1, with D possibly matching TRBD1 (5 bases). The V end lost 6 bases, the J end lost 7 bases, and 25 bases lay between the germline ends. This CDR3 contains 16 residues. The germline gives CDR1 DFQATT, CDR2 SNEGSKA (reference sequence). CDR3 residues: CSATGARKGRANEQFF. The CDR3 DNA reads as TGCAGTGCAACAGGTGCCCGGAAGGGCCGCGCGAATGAGCAGTTCTTC.

The chain carries TRBV28 and TRBJ2-3, with 10 bases aligning to TRBD2. The CDR3 sequence is 15 residues long. Germline lookup yields CDR1 MDHEN and CDR2 SYDVKM. For the CDR3, the DNA is TGTGCTATAACTGAGGCTAGCGGGAGAAGAGATACGCAGTATTTT. It specifies CAITEASGRRDTQYF.

This clonotype was seen more than once but under ten times. The rearrangement joins TRBV5-1 to TRBJ2-2; the D gene is possibly TRBD2 (6 bases). V gave up 4 bases and J gave up 1 base, with 14 bases separating them. In germline, CDR1 is SGHRS, CDR2 YFSETQ. The CDR3 spans 16 residues. The CDR3 is CASSSRGRQNTGELFF. CDR3 bases: TGCGCCAGCAGCAGCCGAGGGAGGCAGAACACCGGGGAGCTGTTTTTT.

This clonotype was detected only a few times. This chain uses TRBV5-5 with TRBJ2-1; 8 bases match TRBD1. In germline, CDR1 is SGHKS, CDR2 YYEKEE (reference sequence). The CDR3 is 16 residues long. J lost 0 bases, V lost 4 bases, and 6 bases had no gene match. CDR3 sequence (DNA): TGTGCCAGCAGCGGGGGGACAGGAAGCTCCTACAATGAGCAGTTCTTC. It is translated as CASSGGTGSSYNEQFF.

There are a few counts of this clonotype. The rearrangement uses TRBV7-8 and TRBJ2-3, with 8 bases that match TRBD1. The CDR3 contains 16 residues. The V gene's germline CDR1 is SGHVS and CDR2 FQNEAQ. The trim removed 5 bases at V and 2 bases at J, leaving 9 bases unmatched. The CDR3 reads CASSRWDRSITDTQYF. Written as DNA, the CDR3 is TGTGCCAGCAGCAGATGGGACAGGTCGATCACAGATACGCAGTATTTT.

The rearrangement uses TRBV29-1 and TRBJ2-3, with no clear D. Trimming removed 2 bases from V and 4 bases from J, with 7 bases in between. The germline CDR1 and CDR2 sequences are SQVTM and ANQGSEA. The CDR3 loop spans 12 amino acids. The CDR3 reads CSVEHGPDTQYF. Written as DNA, the CDR3 is TGCAGCGTTGAACACGGTCCAGATACGCAGTATTTT.

The table lists this clonotype with a few counts. The rearrangement uses TRBV4-3 and TRBJ1-1, with D possibly TRBD1 on 5 matching bases. Germline V CDR1 and CDR2: LGHNA, YSLEER. Trimming removed 1 base at V and 4 bases at J, with 13 bases between. This CDR3 region has 15 residues. CDR3 bases: TGCGCCAGCAGCCAAGTCAGAGGGGAGGGCACTGAAGCTTTCTTT. Protein sequence: CASSQVRGEGTEAFF.

This rearrangement joins TRBV12-3 or TRBV12-4 to TRBJ1-5; the D gene is possibly TRBD1 (6 bases). This CDR3 has 15 amino acids. V was trimmed by 6 bases and J by 4 bases, leaving 16 bases between them. The CDR3 nucleotides read TGTGCCAGCAGCTTGGGGCGCAGGGGAAATCAGCCCCAGCATTTT. This encodes CASSLGRRGNQPQHF.

This chain uses TRBV28 with TRBJ1-4, with unresolved D. Germline V gene lookup returns CDR1 MDHEN and CDR2 SYDVKM. The ends were cut back, 8 bases at V and 7 bases at J, with 14 bases in the middle. The CDR3 sequence is 13 residues long. The CDR3 here is CASYGPQREKLFF. Written as DNA, the CDR3 is TGTGCCAGCTACGGACCTCAGCGTGAAAAACTGTTTTTT.

This clonotype turned up a few times. The V gene is TRBV12-3 or TRBV12-4, the J gene TRBJ1-1; 8 bases map to TRBD1. The CDR3 length is 14 residues. Germline trimming cut 8 bases from V and 1 base from J; bases unmatched to any gene: 6. CDR3 amino acids: CASGQGLGNTEAFF. CDR3 DNA sequence: TGTGCCAGCGGACAGGGTCTGGGGAACACTGAAGCTTTCTTT.